A selection of T cell receptor beta chains follows, all from one sample in a study of blood T cell repertoires in COVID-19. Profiled with immunoSEQ multiplex PCR; TCRdb holds only in-frame clones, not every one. This sample has about 240,000 clones, with about 90% found just once. The source material was peripheral blood. Receptor source: a man aged 60-69 years with acute or convalescent COVID-19. Both conserved end residues are part of each CDR3. The order of the fields is clone size, J gene, V gene, D gene, CDR3 DNA, CDR3 protein. D genes are given only for firm matches. For some rows the clone size is stated as once, few or many, or as a class when expanded; others skip it.

NA	TRBJ2-1	TRBV7-9	TRBD2	TGTGCCAGCAGCGGCCCTCGTGGGAGGGCTCGGCGGAATGAGCAGTTCTTC	CASSGPRGRARRNEQFF
NA	TRBJ2-7	TRBV19	TRBD1	TGTGCCAGTAGGGCGGCCGGGGACAGGGCCTGGGGCTACGAGCAGTACTTC	CASRAAGDRAWGYEQYF
many	TRBJ1-4	TRBV7-8	NA	TGTGCCAGCAGCTTATCCTATGCAACTAATGAAAAACTGTTTTTT	CASSLSYATNEKLFF
NA	TRBJ1-2	TRBV6-2/TRBV6-3	TRBD1	TGTGCCAGCAGTGCCGAGGGGGCAGGAGGCTACACCTTC	CASSAEGAGGYTF
NA	TRBJ1-2	TRBV19	NA	TGTGCCAGTAGCCCAGTAGGGACTCGAATTTCTGGTGGCTACACCTTC	CASSPVGTRISGGYTF
NA	TRBJ1-1	TRBV2	NA	TGTGCCAGCAGTATCCGGAACACTGAAGCTTTCTTT	CASSIRNTEAFF
NA	TRBJ2-7	TRBV28	TRBD2	TGTGCCAGCAGTATCCAACTAGCGGGAGGAATCTACGAGCAGTACTTC	CASSIQLAGGIYEQYF
NA	TRBJ2-5	TRBV6-5	TRBD2	TGTGCCAGCATTCAACGGGGGGATGGTACCCAGTACTTC	CASIQRGDGTQYF
NA	TRBJ2-7	TRBV27	TRBD2	TGTGCCAGCAGTTTAACTAGCGGACCCTACGAGCAGTACTTC	CASSLTSGPYEQYF
NA	TRBJ2-1	TRBV18	NA	TGTGCCAGCTCACCACAGGCTAGCTCCTACAATGAGCAGTTCTTC	CASSPQASSYNEQFF
NA	TRBJ1-4	TRBV7-2	TRBD1	TGTGCCAGCAGCCTCGGAGGGGACAGGGTTGAAAAACTGTTTTTT	CASSLGGDRVEKLFF
NA	TRBJ1-4	TRBV30	TRBD1	TGTGCCGGGAGGGGGACAGGGGTTGAAAAACTGTTTTTT	CAGRGTGVEKLFF
NA	TRBJ2-1	TRBV27	TRBD2	TGTGCCAGCAGCTTGACTAGCGGGAGACTCAATGAGCAGTTCTTC	CASSLTSGRLNEQFF
once	TRBJ2-3	TRBV7-3	NA	TGTGCCAGCGCCCGGAGCCCTAGCACAGATACGCAGTATTTT	CASARSPSTDTQYF
NA	TRBJ2-2	TRBV4-3	TRBD2	TGCGCCAGCAGCCCCGGACTAGCGGTGAACACCGGGGAGCTGTTTTTT	CASSPGLAVNTGELFF
NA	TRBJ1-3	TRBV30	TRBD1	TGTGCCTGGAGTATGACAGGGAATGGGAACACCATATATTTT	CAWSMTGNGNTIYF
once	TRBJ1-1	TRBV5-1	TRBD1	TGCGCCAGCAGCTTGGAACAGGGGTGGACTGAAGCTTTCTTT	CASSLEQGWTEAFF
few	TRBJ1-3	TRBV28	NA	TGTGCCAGCAGTCTGACAGGCACCTCTGGAAACACCATATATTTT	CASSLTGTSGNTIYF
NA	TRBJ1-6	TRBV28	TRBD1	TGTGCCAGCAGGGGGGACAGGTCCATTAGCTCCTATAATTCACCCCTCCACTTT	CASRGDRSISSYNSPLHF
few	TRBJ1-3	TRBV3-1/TRBV3-2	NA	TGTGCCAGCAGCCAAGAAACCATGGCAGGGGCTGGAAACACCATATATTTT	CASSQETMAGAGNTIYF
NA	TRBJ2-3	TRBV13	NA	TGTGCCAGCAGCTTACTAGTTGGCACAGATACGCAGTATTTT	CASSLLVGTDTQYF
NA	TRBJ2-6	TRBV20-1	NA	TGCAGTGCTAGTCCCGTCTCTGGGGCCAACGTCCTGACTTTC	CSASPVSGANVLTF
NA	TRBJ2-7	TRBV7-8	NA	TGTGCCAGCAGCTTATCGACTAACTCCTACGAGCAGTACTTC	CASSLSTNSYEQYF
NA	TRBJ1-6	TRBV5-4	TRBD1	TGTGCCAGCAGCACGAGGACAGGGAATTCACCCCTCCACTTT	CASSTRTGNSPLHF
once	TRBJ1-6	TRBV27	TRBD1	TGTGCCAGCAGCCCCGGGACAGGGAATTCACCCCTCCACTTT	CASSPGTGNSPLHF
NA	TRBJ1-3	TRBV29-1	NA	TGCAGCGTTTCCTTTGGGGGAGGCCTCTCTGGAAACACCATATATTTT	CSVSFGGGLSGNTIYF
NA	TRBJ2-5	TRBV5-1	NA	TGCGCCAGCAGCCGGTCCCAACGGGAGACCCAGTACTTC	CASSRSQRETQYF
NA	TRBJ1-1	TRBV20-1	NA	TGCAGTGCTAGTCCCAGGACTGAAGCTTTCTTT	CSASPRTEAFF
NA	TRBJ2-5	TRBV7-2	TRBD1	TGTGCCAGCAGCTTAAAGACAGGGGGGGTGGAGACCCAGTACTTC	CASSLKTGGVETQYF
NA	TRBJ1-1	TRBV5-1	TRBD1	TGCGCCAGCACCACGGAACAGGGGGGTGAAGCTTTCTTT	CASTTEQGGEAFF
NA	TRBJ2-1	TRBV7-6	NA	TGTGCCAGCAGCTTAGCGCCGGCGGCCTCGTTCAATGAGCAGTTCTTC	CASSLAPAASFNEQFF